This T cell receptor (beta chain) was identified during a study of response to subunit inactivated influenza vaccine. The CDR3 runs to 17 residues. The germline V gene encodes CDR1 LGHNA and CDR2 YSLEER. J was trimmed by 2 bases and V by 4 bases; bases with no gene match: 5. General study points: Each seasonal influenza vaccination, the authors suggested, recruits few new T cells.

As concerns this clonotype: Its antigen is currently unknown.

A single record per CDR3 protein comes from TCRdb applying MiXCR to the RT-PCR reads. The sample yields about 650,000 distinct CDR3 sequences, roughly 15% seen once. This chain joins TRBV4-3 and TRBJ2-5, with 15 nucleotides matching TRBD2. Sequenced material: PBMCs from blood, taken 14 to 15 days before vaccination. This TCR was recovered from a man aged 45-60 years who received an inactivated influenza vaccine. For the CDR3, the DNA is TGCGCCAGCAGCCCCTGGGGACTAGCGGGAGGACAAGAGACCCAGTACTTC. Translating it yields CASSPWGLAGGQETQYF.